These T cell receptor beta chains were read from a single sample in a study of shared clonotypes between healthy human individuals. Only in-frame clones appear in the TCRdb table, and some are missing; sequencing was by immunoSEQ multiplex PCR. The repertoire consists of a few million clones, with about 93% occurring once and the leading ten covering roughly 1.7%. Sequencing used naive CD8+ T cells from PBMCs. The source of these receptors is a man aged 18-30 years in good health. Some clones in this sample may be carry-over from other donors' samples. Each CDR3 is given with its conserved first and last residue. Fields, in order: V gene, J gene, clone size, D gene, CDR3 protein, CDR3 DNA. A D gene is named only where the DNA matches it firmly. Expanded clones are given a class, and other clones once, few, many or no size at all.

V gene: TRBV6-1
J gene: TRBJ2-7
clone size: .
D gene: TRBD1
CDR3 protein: CASSEVRTGRPYEQYF
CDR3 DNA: TGTGCCAGCAGTGAAGTCCGGACAGGCCGCCCCTACGAGCAGTACTTC

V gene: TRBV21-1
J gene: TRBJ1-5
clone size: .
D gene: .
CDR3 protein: CARNSLRQVGLSNQPQHF
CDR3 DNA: TGTGCCAGGAACTCATTACGACAGGTTGGACTTAGCAATCAGCCCCAGCATTTT

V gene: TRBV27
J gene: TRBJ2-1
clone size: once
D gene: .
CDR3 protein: CASSLAAYNEQFF
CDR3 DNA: TGTGCCAGCAGTTTAGCAGCCTACAATGAGCAGTTCTTC

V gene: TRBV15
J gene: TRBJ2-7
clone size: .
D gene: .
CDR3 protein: CATSAELGTFTYEQYF
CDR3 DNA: TGTGCCACCAGCGCAGAGCTGGGGACGTTCACCTACGAGCAGTACTTC

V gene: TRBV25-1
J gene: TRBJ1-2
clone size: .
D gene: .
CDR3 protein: CASSEIGSNYGYTF
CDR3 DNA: TGTGCCAGCAGTGAAATCGGCAGTAACTATGGCTACACCTTC

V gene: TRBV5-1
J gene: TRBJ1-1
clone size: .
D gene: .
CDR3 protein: CASSDRPEMNTEAFF
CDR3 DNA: TGCGCCAGCAGCGACCGACCTGAGATGAACACTGAAGCTTTCTTT

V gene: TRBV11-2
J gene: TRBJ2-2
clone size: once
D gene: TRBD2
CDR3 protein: CASSLDLGVSGRSNTGELFF
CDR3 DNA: TGTGCCAGCAGCTTAGATCTCGGTGTTAGCGGGAGGTCAAACACCGGGGAGCTGTTTTTT

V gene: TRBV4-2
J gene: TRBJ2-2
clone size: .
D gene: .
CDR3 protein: CASSQDGDGELFF
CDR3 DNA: TGTGCCAGCAGCCAAGATGGTGATGGGGAGCTGTTTTTT

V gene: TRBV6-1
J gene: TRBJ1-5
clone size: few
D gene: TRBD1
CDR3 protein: CASSPRTGSQPQHF
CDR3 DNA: TGTGCCAGCAGTCCTCGGACAGGTTCTCAGCCCCAGCATTTT

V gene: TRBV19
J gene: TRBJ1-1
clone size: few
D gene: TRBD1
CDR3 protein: CASSEGQGNTEAFF
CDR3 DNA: TGTGCCAGTAGTGAAGGACAGGGGAACACTGAAGCTTTCTTT

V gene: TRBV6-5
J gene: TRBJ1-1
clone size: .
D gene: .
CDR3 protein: CASSYFGGGDTEAFF
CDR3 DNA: TGTGCCAGCAGTTACTTCGGGGGAGGTGACACTGAAGCTTTCTTT

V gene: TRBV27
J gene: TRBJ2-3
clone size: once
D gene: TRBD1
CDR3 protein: CASRPQQGAGDTQYF
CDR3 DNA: TGTGCCAGCAGACCACAACAGGGGGCAGGAGATACGCAGTATTTT

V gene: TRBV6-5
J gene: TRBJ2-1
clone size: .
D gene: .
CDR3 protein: CASSFTSGSSYNEQFF
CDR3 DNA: TGTGCCAGCAGTTTTACATCCGGGAGTTCCTACAATGAGCAGTTCTTC

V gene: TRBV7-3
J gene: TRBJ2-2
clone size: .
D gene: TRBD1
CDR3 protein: CASSPRTGRNTGELFF
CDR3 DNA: TGTGCCAGCAGCCCCCGGACAGGAAGGAACACCGGGGAGCTGTTTTTT

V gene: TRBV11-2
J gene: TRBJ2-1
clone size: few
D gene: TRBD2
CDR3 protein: CASWGGEQFF
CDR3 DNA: TGTGCCAGCTGGGGGGGTGAGCAGTTCTTC

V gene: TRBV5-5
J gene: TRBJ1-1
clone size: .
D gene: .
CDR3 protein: CASSLSMNTEAFF
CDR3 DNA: TGTGCCAGCAGCTTGTCTATGAACACTGAAGCTTTCTTT

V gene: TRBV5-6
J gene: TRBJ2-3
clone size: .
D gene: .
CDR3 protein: CASSAGTSDTQYF
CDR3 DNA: TGTGCCAGCAGCGCTGGGACCTCAGATACGCAGTATTTT

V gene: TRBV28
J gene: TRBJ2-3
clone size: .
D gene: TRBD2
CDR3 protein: CASSLEREGTDTQYF
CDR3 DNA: TGTGCCAGCAGTTTGGAGCGGGAGGGCACAGATACGCAGTATTTT

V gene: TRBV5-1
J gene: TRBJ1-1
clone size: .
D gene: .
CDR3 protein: CASSLSAGAYMNTEAFF
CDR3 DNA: TGCGCCAGCAGCTTATCCGCAGGGGCTTACATGAACACTGAAGCTTTCTTT

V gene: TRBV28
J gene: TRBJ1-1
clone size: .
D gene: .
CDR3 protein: CASSPRGGSENTEAFF
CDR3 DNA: TGTGCCAGCAGTCCTCGCGGGGGCAGCGAGAACACTGAAGCTTTCTTT

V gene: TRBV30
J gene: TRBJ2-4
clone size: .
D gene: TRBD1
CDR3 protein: CAWSVPDRDLAKNIQYF
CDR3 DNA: TGTGCCTGGAGTGTACCCGACAGGGATCTCGCCAAAAACATTCAGTACTTC

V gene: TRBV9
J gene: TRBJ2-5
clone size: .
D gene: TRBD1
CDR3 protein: CASSTRQGEETQYF
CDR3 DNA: TGTGCCAGCAGCACCCGACAGGGAGAGGAGACCCAGTACTTC